Here is one T cell receptor beta chain with its context. This record belongs to a study of T cell changes during pregnancy in multiple sclerosis. Method: immunoSEQ multiplex PCR; TCRdb's copy keeps in-frame clones and lacks some. The sample comprises about 100,000 clones, 85% to 95% of which are singletons, and about 0.78% rests with the top ten. Germline CDR1 is SGHNT and CDR2 is YYREEE (reference sequence). This CDR3 comprises 16 residues. V was trimmed by 4 bases and J by 1 base, leaving 12 bases between them. The chain joins TRBV5-4 to TRBJ1-6; D might be TRBD1 (6 bases). The TCR sequence derives from a female donor in good health, enrolled as a control in a pregnancy study. The specimen was peripheral blood, collected in the third trimester of pregnancy. The CDR3 DNA sequence: TGTGCCAGCAGCCTCGACAGGCGGTCCTATAATTCACCCCTCCACTTT. Protein sequence: CASSLDRRSYNSPLHF. Full variable domain (missing parts from reference TRBV5-4 and TRBJ1-6): ETGVTQSPTHLIKTRGQQVTLRCSSQSGHNTVSWYQQALGQGPQFIFQYYREEENGRGNFPPRFSGLQFPNYSSELNVNALELDDSALYLCASSLDRRSYNSPLHFGNGTRLTVT.